Listed below are T cell receptor beta chains from one sample, sequenced in a study of T cell repertoires in aging, cancer and after chemotherapy. Each CDR3 protein gets one entry after TCRdb re-called the multiplex PCR reads with MiXCR. Altogether about 9,600 distinct CDR3 sequences are present, 20% to 25% being singletons, with the ten largest covering 1% to 1.5%. Sample: blood. These receptors were obtained from a human donor in good health. Each CDR3 is given with its conserved first and last residue. Each record gives: D gene, V gene, clone size, J gene, CDR3 DNA, CDR3 protein. The D gene is left open where the match is weak. The size entry is marked missing in some rows and otherwise reads once, few, many or a size class.

-	TRBV20-1	few	TRBJ2-3	TGCAGTGCTGAAGGGGGCGGGAGTGGAACAGATACGCAGTATTTT	CSAEGGGSGTDTQYF
TRBD1	TRBV7-9	-	TRBJ1-1	TGTGCCAGCAGCTTAAGCGTGGGGACAGGGATGTATGAAGCTTTCTTT	CASSLSVGTGMYEAFF
TRBD2	TRBV20-1	-	TRBJ2-2	TGCAGTGCTAGACTAGCGGGAGACACCGGGGAGCTGTTTTTT	CSARLAGDTGELFF
-	TRBV11-1	medium-sized	TRBJ2-7	TGTGCCAGCCCCCCGGTCAGCTCCTACGAGCAGTACTTC	CASPPVSSYEQYF
-	TRBV12-3/TRBV12-4	-	TRBJ1-4	TGTGCCAGCAGTCTCCAGGGTTTGAATGAAAAACTGTTTTTT	CASSLQGLNEKLFF
-	TRBV24-1	-	TRBJ2-3	TGTGCCTCCAGTGATCTGCCCCTCGGGATCGGGACAGATACGCAGTATTTT	CASSDLPLGIGTDTQYF
TRBD1	TRBV18	few	TRBJ2-7	TGTGCCAGCTCACCCCGACAGGGGGGGGTCTACGAGCAGTACTTC	CASSPRQGGVYEQYF
-	TRBV11-3	few	TRBJ2-2	TGTGCCAGCAGCTTGCAGGGTCAGACTGGCGGGGAGCTGTTTTTT	CASSLQGQTGGELFF
-	TRBV7-9	medium-sized	TRBJ2-1	TGTGCCAGCAGCTTAGTGGCTGGGAATGAGCAGTTCTTC	CASSLVAGNEQFF
TRBD2	TRBV4-1	-	TRBJ2-1	TGCGCCAGCAGCCATTGGCCACCAGGGACTAGCCGGAATGAGCAGTTCTTC	CASSHWPPGTSRNEQFF
-	TRBV7-9	-	TRBJ1-2	TGTGCCAGCAGCTTCGCTTCACAGGGCCCCTATGGCTACACCTTC	CASSFASQGPYGYTF
TRBD2	TRBV27	few	TRBJ2-1	TGTGCCAGCAGTTTAAAGGCGGGAGGGGTTACGGAGCAGTTCTTC	CASSLKAGGVTEQFF
-	TRBV6-5	-	TRBJ1-5	TGTGCCAGCAGGAGGACGGGGGGAGGTCAGCCCCAGCATTTT	CASRRTGGGQPQHF
-	TRBV19	medium-sized	TRBJ2-1	TGTGCCAGTAGCACCGAGGATCGAGGCCGGCAGTTCTTC	CASSTEDRGRQFF
TRBD2	TRBV28	-	TRBJ2-7	TGTGCCAGCAGTTCTCCTACTAGCGGGAGGTCCTACGAGCAGTACTTC	CASSSPTSGRSYEQYF
-	TRBV10-1	-	TRBJ2-3	TGCGCCAGCAGTGAGTCGGGCGGGACAGACCCTGCCAATACGCAGTATTTT	CASSESGGTDPANTQYF
TRBD1	TRBV19	medium-sized	TRBJ1-1	TGTGCCAGTGAGGGACAGGAGAACACTGAAGCTTTCTTT	CASEGQENTEAFF